The source of this T cell receptor beta chain is a study of blood T cell repertoires in COVID-19. Across the whole study: There were acute and convalescent COVID-19 samples, and they came from the United States, Italy and Spain. Sources were T cells, B-cell-depleted T cells, or PBMCs; the material itself was cDNA or gDNA.

V gave up 5 bases and J gave up 0 bases; unmatched junction bases: 9. Germline lookup yields CDR1 MNHEY and CDR2 SMNVEV (reference sequence). The CDR3 length is 16 residues. In the authors' methods: Amplification of reference gene primers was used by the study to estimate nucleated cell counts. Generated by immunoSEQ multiplex PCR, the TCRdb table keeps only in-frame clones and is missing some. Clonal size and the V and J genes are those of that table, whereas D and trimming came from the DNA. The sample yields under 200,000 clones, roughly nine tenths seen once. Sample: peripheral blood. This clonotype was sampled from a man aged 65 to 85 with active or convalescent COVID-19. The rearrangement links TRBV27 to TRBJ1-1, with 7 bases fitting TRBD1. CDR3 DNA sequence: TGTGCCAGCAGTCAGGGACAGACCCTTATGAACACTGAAGCTTTCTTT. Translation: CASSQGQTLMNTEAFF.